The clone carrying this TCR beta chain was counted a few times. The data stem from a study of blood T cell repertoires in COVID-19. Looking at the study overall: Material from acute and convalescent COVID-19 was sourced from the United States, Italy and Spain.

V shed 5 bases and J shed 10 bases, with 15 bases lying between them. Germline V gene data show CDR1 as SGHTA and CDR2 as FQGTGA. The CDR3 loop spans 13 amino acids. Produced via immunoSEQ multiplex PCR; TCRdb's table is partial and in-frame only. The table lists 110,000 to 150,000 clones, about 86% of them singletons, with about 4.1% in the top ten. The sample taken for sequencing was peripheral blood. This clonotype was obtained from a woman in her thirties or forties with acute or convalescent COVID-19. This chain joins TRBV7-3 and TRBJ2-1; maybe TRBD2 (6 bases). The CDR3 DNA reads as TGTGCCAGCAGCCCCGCGACTAGTCGGGAGCAGTTCTTC. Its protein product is CASSPATSREQFF.